A selection of T cell receptor beta chains follows, all from one sample in a study of CD8 T cells in Susac syndrome. One entry per CDR3 protein results from TCRdb running MiXCR on the immunoSEQ multiplex PCR reads. The sample records some 130,000 distinct CDR3 sequences, 95% being singletons. The sequencing input was CD8+ T cells from PBMCs. The receptors shown here come from a human donor with Susac syndrome. The CDR3 runs from the conserved cysteine through the conserved F or W.

v_call: TRBV10-1
j_call: TRBJ2-1
cdr3_aa: CASGGQGANEQFF

v_call: TRBV20-1
j_call: TRBJ2-5
cdr3_aa: CSARVSTPAGGSPETQYF

v_call: TRBV5-1
j_call: TRBJ2-1
cdr3_aa: CASSSRKGEAAYNEQFF

v_call: TRBV15
j_call: TRBJ2-3
cdr3_aa: CATSGTRGDTQYF

v_call: TRBV9
j_call: TRBJ2-3
cdr3_aa: CASSVASIGTDTQYF

v_call: TRBV20-1
j_call: TRBJ2-6
cdr3_aa: CSARGRQNSGANVLTF

v_call: TRBV20-1
j_call: TRBJ1-5
cdr3_aa: CSAREGEAGFGSQHF

v_call: TRBV25-1
j_call: TRBJ1-3
cdr3_aa: CASISRGGAGNTIYF

v_call: TRBV11-2
j_call: TRBJ2-3
cdr3_aa: CASSRTADTQYF

v_call: TRBV28
j_call: TRBJ1-1
cdr3_aa: CASSLGAPEAFF

v_call: TRBV9
j_call: TRBJ2-2
cdr3_aa: CASSVAGTNTGELFF

v_call: TRBV6-5
j_call: TRBJ2-7
cdr3_aa: CASSYSTSGRTYEQYF

v_call: TRBV13
j_call: TRBJ2-5
cdr3_aa: CASSTLAGGRETQYF

v_call: TRBV19
j_call: TRBJ2-1
cdr3_aa: CASSMGTSDYNEQFF

v_call: TRBV27
j_call: TRBJ1-5
cdr3_aa: CATSGGGQPQHF

v_call: TRBV24-1
j_call: TRBJ2-2
cdr3_aa: CATKSVRSTGELFF

v_call: TRBV11-2
j_call: TRBJ2-1
cdr3_aa: CASSTTGARNEQFF

v_call: TRBV29-1
j_call: TRBJ2-2
cdr3_aa: CSVVRNTGELFF

v_call: TRBV5-4
j_call: TRBJ2-7
cdr3_aa: CASSLDTGPHSAYEQYF

v_call: TRBV5-6
j_call: TRBJ1-5
cdr3_aa: CASSRDRGRWKEPQHF

v_call: TRBV30
j_call: TRBJ1-2
cdr3_aa: CAWSLGWRENGYTF

v_call: TRBV7-7
j_call: TRBJ1-5
cdr3_aa: CASSLGTSNQPQHF